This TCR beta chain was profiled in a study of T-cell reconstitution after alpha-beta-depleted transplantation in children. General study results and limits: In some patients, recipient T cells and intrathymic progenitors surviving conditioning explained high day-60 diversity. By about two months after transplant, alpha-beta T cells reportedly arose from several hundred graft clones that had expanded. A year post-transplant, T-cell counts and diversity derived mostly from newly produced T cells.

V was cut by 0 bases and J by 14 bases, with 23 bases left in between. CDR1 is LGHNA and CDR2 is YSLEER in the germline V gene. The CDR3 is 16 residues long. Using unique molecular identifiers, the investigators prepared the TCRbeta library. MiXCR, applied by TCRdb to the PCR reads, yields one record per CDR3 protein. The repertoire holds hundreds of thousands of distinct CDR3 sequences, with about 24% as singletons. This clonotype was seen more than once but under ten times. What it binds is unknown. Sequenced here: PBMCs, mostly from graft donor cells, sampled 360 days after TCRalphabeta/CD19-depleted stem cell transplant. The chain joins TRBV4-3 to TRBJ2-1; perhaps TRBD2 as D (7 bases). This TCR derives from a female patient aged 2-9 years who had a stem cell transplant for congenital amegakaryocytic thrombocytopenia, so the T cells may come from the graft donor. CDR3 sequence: CASSQDHRGEDSWKFF. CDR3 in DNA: TGCGCCAGCAGCCAAGATCACCGGGGGGAGGACAGCTGGAAGTTCTTC.